This TCR beta chain comes out of a study of cytomegalovirus exposure and HLA in healthy donors. Regarding this clone: The antigen remains unidentified.

13 Jbeta primers and 60 Vbeta primers were used for the PCR. Sequencing used immunoSEQ multiplex PCR; TCRdb keeps in-frame clones, though not all of them. The data contain roughly 140,000 clones, around 77% of them seen just once; the ten biggest clones take up around 7%. Findings and caveats of the study: The study designated 150 or so TCR beta chains cytomegalovirus-associated. CMV antigen specificity of a few CMV-associated chains was confirmed in vitro.

This CDR3 contains 13 residues. With V trimmed by 5 bases and J by 5 bases, 5 bases remained unmatched. Germline lookup yields CDR1 SQVTM and CDR2 ANQGSEA. This chain connects TRBV29-1 to TRBJ1-1; 10 nucleotides line up with TRBD1. Sequencing was performed on PBMCs. The sequence came from a woman aged 35 to 49 in good health and CMV-seropositive. The CDR3 DNA follows: TGCAGCGTTCATGGACAGGGGGTAACTGAAGCTTTCTTT. It encodes CSVHGQGVTEAFF.